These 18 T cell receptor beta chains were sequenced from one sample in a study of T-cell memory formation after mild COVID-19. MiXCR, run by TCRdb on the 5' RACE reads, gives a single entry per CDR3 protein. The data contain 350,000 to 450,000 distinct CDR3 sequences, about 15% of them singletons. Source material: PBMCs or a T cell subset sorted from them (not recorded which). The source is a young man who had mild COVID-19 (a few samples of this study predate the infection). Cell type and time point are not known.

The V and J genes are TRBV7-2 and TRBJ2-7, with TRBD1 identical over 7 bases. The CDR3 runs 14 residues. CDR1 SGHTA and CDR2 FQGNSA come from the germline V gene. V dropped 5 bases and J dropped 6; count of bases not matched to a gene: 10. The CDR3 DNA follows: TGTGCCAGCAGCCTGACCAGGGGGTCGACCGAGCAGTACGTC. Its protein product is CASSLTRGSTEQYV.

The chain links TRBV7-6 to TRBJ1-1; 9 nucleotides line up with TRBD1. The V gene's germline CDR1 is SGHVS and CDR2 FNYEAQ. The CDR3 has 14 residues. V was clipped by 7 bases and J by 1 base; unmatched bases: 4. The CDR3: CASNRGLGNTEAFF. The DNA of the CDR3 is TGTGCCAGCAACAGGGGGCTCGGGAACACTGAAGCTTTCTTT. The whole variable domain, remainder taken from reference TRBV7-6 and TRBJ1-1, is GAGVSQSPRYKVTKRGQDVALRCDPISGHVSLYWYRQALGQGPEFLTYFNYEAQQDKSGLPNDRFSAERPEGSISTLTIQRTEQRDSAMYRCASNRGLGNTEAFFGQGTRLTVV.

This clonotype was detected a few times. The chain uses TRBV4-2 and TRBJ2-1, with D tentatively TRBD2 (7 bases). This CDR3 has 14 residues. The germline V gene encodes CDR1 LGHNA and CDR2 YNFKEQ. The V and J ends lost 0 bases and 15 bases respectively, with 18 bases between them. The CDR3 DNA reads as TGTGCCAGCAGCCAAGAGAGGGCGGGGGCCCGGCCGTTCTTC. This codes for CASSQERAGARPFF.

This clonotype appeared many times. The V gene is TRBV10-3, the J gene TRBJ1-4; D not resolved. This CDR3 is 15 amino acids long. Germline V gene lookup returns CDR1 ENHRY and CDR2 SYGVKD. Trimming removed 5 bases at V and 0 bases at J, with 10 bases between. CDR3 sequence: CAISNSLTTNEKLFF. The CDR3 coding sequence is TGTGCCATCAGTAACAGTCTTACAACTAATGAAAAACTGTTTTTT.

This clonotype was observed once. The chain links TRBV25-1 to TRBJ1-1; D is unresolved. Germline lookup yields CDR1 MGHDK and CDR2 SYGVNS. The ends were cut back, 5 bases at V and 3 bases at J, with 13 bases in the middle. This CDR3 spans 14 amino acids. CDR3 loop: CASSSTPWDTEAFF. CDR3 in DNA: TGTGCCAGCAGTTCAACACCCTGGGACACTGAAGCTTTCTTT.

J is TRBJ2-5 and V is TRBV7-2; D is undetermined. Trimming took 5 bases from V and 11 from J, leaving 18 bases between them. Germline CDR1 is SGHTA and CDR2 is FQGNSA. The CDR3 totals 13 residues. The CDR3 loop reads CASSPTGFVAQYF. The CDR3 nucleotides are TGTGCCAGCAGCCCCACTGGGTTCGTAGCACAGTACTTC.

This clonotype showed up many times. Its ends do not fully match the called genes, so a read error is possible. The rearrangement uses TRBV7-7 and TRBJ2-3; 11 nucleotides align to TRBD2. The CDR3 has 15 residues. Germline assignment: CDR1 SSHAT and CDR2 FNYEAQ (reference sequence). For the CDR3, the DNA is TGTGCTAGCAGCTCGGGACTAGCGGGCACAGATACGCAGTATTTT. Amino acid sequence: CASSSGLAGTDTQYF.

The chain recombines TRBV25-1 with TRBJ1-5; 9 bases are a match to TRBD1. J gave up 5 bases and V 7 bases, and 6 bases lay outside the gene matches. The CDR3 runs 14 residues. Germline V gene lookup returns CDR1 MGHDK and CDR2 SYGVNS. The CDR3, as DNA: TGTGCCAGCAACACAGGGGGCGAAGATCAGCCCCAGCATTTT. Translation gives CASNTGGEDQPQHF.

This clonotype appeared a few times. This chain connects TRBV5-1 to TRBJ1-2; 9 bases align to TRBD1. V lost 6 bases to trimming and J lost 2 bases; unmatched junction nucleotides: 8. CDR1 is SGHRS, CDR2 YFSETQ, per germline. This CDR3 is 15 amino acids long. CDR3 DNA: TGCGCCAGCACTCGTGGACAGGGGCTGAACTATGGCTACACCTTC. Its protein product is CASTRGQGLNYGYTF.

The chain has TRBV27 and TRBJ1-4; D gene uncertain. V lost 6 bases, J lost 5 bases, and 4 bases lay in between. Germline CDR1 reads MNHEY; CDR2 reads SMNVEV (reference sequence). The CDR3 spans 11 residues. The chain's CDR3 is CASRINEKLFF. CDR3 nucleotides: TGTGCCAGCAGGATAAATGAAAAACTGTTTTTT.

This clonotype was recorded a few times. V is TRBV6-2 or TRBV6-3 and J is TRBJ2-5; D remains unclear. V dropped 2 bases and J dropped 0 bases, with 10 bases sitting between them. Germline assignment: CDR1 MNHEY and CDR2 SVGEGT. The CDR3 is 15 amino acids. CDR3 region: CASSYGLGYQETQYF. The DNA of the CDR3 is TGTGCCAGCAGTTACGGGTTAGGGTACCAAGAGACCCAGTACTTC.

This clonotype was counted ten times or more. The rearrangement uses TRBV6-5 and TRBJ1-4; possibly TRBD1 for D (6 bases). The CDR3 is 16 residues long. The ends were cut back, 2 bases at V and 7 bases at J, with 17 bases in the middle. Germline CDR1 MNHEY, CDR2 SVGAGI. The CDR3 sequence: CASSYQVRTDPEKLFF. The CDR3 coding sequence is TGTGCCAGCAGTTACCAGGTCAGGACAGATCCTGAAAAACTGTTTTTT.

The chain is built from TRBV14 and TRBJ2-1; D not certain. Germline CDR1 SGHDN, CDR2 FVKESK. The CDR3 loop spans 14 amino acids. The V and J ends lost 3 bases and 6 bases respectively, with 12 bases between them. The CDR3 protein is CASSQVPPFNEQFF. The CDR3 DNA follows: TGTGCCAGCAGCCAGGTCCCCCCGTTCAATGAGCAGTTCTTC.

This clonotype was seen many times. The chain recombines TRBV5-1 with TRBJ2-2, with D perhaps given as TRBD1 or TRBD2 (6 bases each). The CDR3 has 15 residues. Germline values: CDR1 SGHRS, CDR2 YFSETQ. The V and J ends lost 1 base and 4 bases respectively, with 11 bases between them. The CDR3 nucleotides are TGCGCCAGCAGCTTGCGGGGGCCGGTCACCGGGGAGCTGTTTTTT. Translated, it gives CASSLRGPVTGELFF.

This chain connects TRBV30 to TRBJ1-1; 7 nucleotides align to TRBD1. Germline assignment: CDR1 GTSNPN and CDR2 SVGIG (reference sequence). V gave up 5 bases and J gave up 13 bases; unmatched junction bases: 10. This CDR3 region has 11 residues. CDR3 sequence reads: CAWATGPRGFF. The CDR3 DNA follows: TGTGCCTGGGCGACAGGGCCACGGGGTTTCTTT.

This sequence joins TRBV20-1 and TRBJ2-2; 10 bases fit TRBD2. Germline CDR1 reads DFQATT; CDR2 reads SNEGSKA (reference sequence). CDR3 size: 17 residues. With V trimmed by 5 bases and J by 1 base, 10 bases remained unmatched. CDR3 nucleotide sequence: TGCAGTGCTCCTCGCCTAGCGGGGGCCCGGAACACCGGGGAGCTGTTTTTT. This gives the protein CSAPRLAGARNTGELFF.

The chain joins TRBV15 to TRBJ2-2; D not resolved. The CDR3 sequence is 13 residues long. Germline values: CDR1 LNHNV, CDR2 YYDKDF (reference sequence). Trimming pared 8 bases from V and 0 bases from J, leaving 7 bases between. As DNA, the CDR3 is TGTGCCACCCAAAAGGCGAACACCGGGGAGCTGTTTTTT. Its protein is CATQKANTGELFF.

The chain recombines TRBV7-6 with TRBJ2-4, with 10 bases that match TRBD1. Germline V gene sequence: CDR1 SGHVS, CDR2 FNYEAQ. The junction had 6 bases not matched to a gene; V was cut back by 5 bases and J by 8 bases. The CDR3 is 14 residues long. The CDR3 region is CASSETGTGDIQYF. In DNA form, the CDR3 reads TGTGCCAGCAGCGAAACCGGGACAGGGGACATTCAGTACTTC. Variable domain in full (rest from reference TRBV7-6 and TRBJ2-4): GAGVSQSPRYKVTKRGQDVALRCDPISGHVSLYWYRQALGQGPEFLTYFNYEAQQDKSGLPNDRFSAERPEGSISTLTIQRTEQRDSAMYRCASSETGTGDIQYFGAGTRLSVL.